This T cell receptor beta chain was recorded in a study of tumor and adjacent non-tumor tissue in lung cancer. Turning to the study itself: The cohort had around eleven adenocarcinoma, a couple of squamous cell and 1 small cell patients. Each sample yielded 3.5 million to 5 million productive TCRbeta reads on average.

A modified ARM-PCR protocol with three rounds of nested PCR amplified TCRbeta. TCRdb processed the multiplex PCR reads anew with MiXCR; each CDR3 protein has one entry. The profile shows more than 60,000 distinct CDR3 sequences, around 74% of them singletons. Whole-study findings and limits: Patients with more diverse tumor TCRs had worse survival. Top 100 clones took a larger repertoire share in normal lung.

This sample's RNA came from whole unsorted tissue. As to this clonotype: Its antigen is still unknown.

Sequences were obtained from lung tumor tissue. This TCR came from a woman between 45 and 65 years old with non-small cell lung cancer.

CDR3 region: CASSPRQRHYGYTF. The CDR3 DNA sequence: TGTGCCAGCAGTCCCCGGCAGAGGCACTATGGCTACACCTTC. V and J are TRBV11-3 and TRBJ1-2, with D unresolved. This CDR3 comprises 14 residues. V lost 6 bases and J lost 3, with 14 bases in between. The germline gives CDR1 SGHNT, CDR2 YENEEA.